A single sample is the source of the 31 T cell receptor beta chains below, sequenced in a study of radiation and T cells in renal cell carcinoma. The data were produced by immunoSEQ multiplex PCR, yet TCRdb's version contains in-frame clones alone and is incomplete. In the table there are 150,000 or so clones, about 85% of which are singletons. Noted time point: baseline pretreatment blood. As to treatment: 15 Gy SBRT to primary tumor, nephrectomy 4 weeks later. Sequenced material: blood, taken from a patient whose treatment included radiotherapy and nephrectomy. The receptor source for this set is a woman in her 70s with renal cell carcinoma.

This clone was recorded a few times. The genes are TRBV30 and TRBJ1-5, with D maybe TRBD1 (6 bases). The CDR3 has 13 amino acids. V was cut by 8 bases and J by 5 bases, with 16 bases left in between. Per the germline V gene, CDR1 is GTSNPN and CDR2 is SVGIG (reference sequence). In DNA, the CDR3 is TGTGCCCTGGACAGAGCATCGGATCAGCCCCAGCATTTT. Protein product: CALDRASDQPQHF.

The chain has TRBV9 and TRBJ2-7; 9 bases map to TRBD1. CDR1 and CDR2 from the germline V gene are SGDLS and YYNGEE. V was clipped by 3 bases and J by 5 bases; unmatched bases: 6. The CDR3 is 14 amino acids. The CDR3 sequence is CASSGGTGWDEQYF. The CDR3 bases are TGTGCCAGCAGCGGGGGGACAGGGTGGGACGAGCAGTACTTC.

This clone was seen once. The chain carries TRBV7-2 and TRBJ2-3, with 11 positions matching TRBD2. This CDR3 comprises 15 residues. Per the germline V gene, CDR1 is SGHTA and CDR2 is FQGNSA. After removal of 1 base from V and 5 bases from J, the junction contained 2 bases not matched to a gene. The CDR3 protein is CASSLGSGGGDTQYF. In nucleotides, the CDR3 is TGTGCCAGCAGCTTAGGTAGCGGGGGGGGAGATACGCAGTATTTT.

Regarding this clone: A read error may account for a junction end that differs from germline. The chain recombines TRBV7-7 with TRBJ2-5, with a tentative D call TRBD1 (6 bases). The CDR3 totals 14 residues. From germline, CDR1 is SSHAT and CDR2 FNYEAQ (reference sequence). CDR3 residues: CASSLWQGTETQYF. The CDR3 nucleotides are TGTGCTAGCAGCTTATGGCAGGGGACGGAGACCCAGTACTTC.

V usage is TRBV30 and J usage is TRBJ2-1, with D possibly being TRBD2 (6 bases). This CDR3 is built from 15 residues. V was pared by 0 bases and J by 4 bases, with 13 bases between. Germline lookup yields CDR1 GTSNPN and CDR2 SVGIG (reference sequence). The CDR3 loop reads CAWSVPRDFYNEQFF. DNA of the CDR3: TGTGCCTGGAGTGTACCCCGGGACTTTTACAATGAGCAGTTCTTC. Filled out from reference TRBV30 and TRBJ2-1, the complete variable domain reads SQTIHQWPATLVQPVGSPLSLECTVEGTSNPNLYWYRQAAGRGLQLLFYSVGIGQISSEVPQNLSASRPQDRQFILSSKKLLLSDSGFYLCAWSVPRDFYNEQFFGPGTRLTVL.

A single count supports this clone. The chain uses TRBV10-3 and TRBJ1-5; 8 bases align to TRBD1. Per germline, CDR1 ENHRY and CDR2 SYGVKD. J was trimmed by 2 bases and V by 6 bases; bases with no gene match: 15. There are 18 residues in the CDR3. CDR3 coding DNA: TGTGCCATCAGCTCTCCCGAGACAGGGGTTGGTGGCAATCAGCCCCAGCATTTT. It encodes CAISSPETGVGGNQPQHF.

This clone was observed a few times. This chain connects TRBV9 to TRBJ1-6; 7 bases fit TRBD1. CDR1 is SGDLS and CDR2 is YYNGEE in the germline V gene. The CDR3 has 15 amino acids. The junction had 2 bases not matched to a gene; V was cut back by 4 bases and J by 1 base. The CDR3 region is CASSPQGSYNSPLHF. CDR3 sequence (DNA): TGTGCCAGCAGCCCACAGGGGTCCTATAATTCACCCCTCCACTTT.

V and J are TRBV30 and TRBJ2-4; 9 bases agree with TRBD1. This CDR3 contains 15 residues. Germline V gives CDR1 GTSNPN, CDR2 SVGIG (reference sequence). V dropped 2 bases and J dropped 4; count of bases not matched to a gene: 6. CDR3 DNA sequence: TGTGCCTGGAGTACGTCGACAGGGGGGAAAAACATTCAGTACTTC. Its protein product is CAWSTSTGGKNIQYF.

This chain connects TRBV5-1 to TRBJ1-3; D is perhaps TRBD1 (6 bases). V was clipped by 1 base and J by 4 bases, with 9 bases between them. Germline CDR1 SGHRS, CDR2 YFSETQ. This CDR3 spans 14 amino acids. This CDR3 is CASSLTGPGNTIYF. The DNA for the CDR3 is TGCGCCAGCAGCTTGACAGGGCCAGGAAACACCATATATTTT.

This rearrangement joins TRBV7-8 to TRBJ2-5, with D perhaps matching TRBD2 (6 bases). This CDR3 spans 14 amino acids. V lost 5 bases to trimming and J lost 6 bases, with 16 bases between them. CDR1 and CDR2 from the germline V gene are SGHVS and FQNEAQ. The CDR3 loop reads CASSHRDSPKTQYF. The CDR3 DNA sequence: TGTGCCAGCAGCCATCGGGACTCTCCGAAGACCCAGTACTTC.

This clone was detected a few times. The chain links TRBV30 to TRBJ1-4; no clear D. The CDR3 spans 16 residues. Germline values: CDR1 GTSNPN, CDR2 SVGIG (reference sequence). The V and J ends lost 0 bases and 0 bases respectively, with 11 bases between them. CDR3 region: CAWSVTRSATNEKLFF. In DNA form, the CDR3 reads TGTGCCTGGAGTGTAACGCGGAGTGCAACTAATGAAAAACTGTTTTTT.

This chain uses TRBV5-1 with TRBJ1-2; the D gene is possibly TRBD1 (5 bases). Between the trimmed V and J ends, which lost 4 bases and 7 bases, there was a span of 14 bases. Germline CDR1 SGHRS, CDR2 YFSETQ. The CDR3 is 13 amino acids. CDR3 DNA: TGCGCCAGCAGCCCCACTACGGGGGGTGGCTACACCTTC. Translation gives CASSPTTGGGYTF.

The chain uses TRBV5-6 and TRBJ1-2; D is perhaps TRBD1 (5 bases). Germline V gene data show CDR1 as SGHDT and CDR2 as YYEEEE. The CDR3 covers 14 residues. Trimming took 0 bases from V and 3 from J, leaving 9 bases between them. CDR3 sequence (DNA): TGTGCCAGCAGCTTGGCAGGGAGGGACTATGGCTACACCTTC. This sequence encodes CASSLAGRDYGYTF.

The rearrangement joins TRBV6-5 to TRBJ1-2; D not certain. V was cut by 0 bases and J by 5 bases, with 13 bases left in between. CDR1 and CDR2 from the germline V gene are MNHEY and SVGAGI. The CDR3 sequence is 15 residues long. CDR3 amino acids: CASSYSRSGRYGYTF. The CDR3 DNA is TGTGCCAGCAGTTACTCGAGGTCCGGAAGATATGGCTACACCTTC.

The V gene is TRBV19, the J gene TRBJ1-2; D perhaps matches TRBD1 (5 bases). V lost 4 bases, J lost 4 bases, and 13 bases lay in between. Per germline, CDR1 LNHDA and CDR2 SQIVND (reference sequence). The CDR3 spans 14 residues. The CDR3 nucleotides read TGTGCCAGTAGTACTTCATCGACAGTCTATGGCTACACCTTC. It yields the protein CASSTSSTVYGYTF.

V and J are TRBV28 and TRBJ1-5, with 8 bases that match TRBD1. Germline V gene data show CDR1 as MDHEN and CDR2 as SYDVKM. J was trimmed by 0 bases and V by 1 base; bases with no gene match: 2. This CDR3 is 16 amino acids long. The CDR3 is CASSLYGQGSNQPQHF. For the CDR3, the DNA is TGTGCCAGCAGTTTATATGGACAGGGTAGCAATCAGCCCCAGCATTTT.

The V gene is TRBV6-5, the J gene TRBJ2-7, with 8 bases fitting TRBD1. The V and J ends lost 6 bases and 0 bases, in that order; junction bases with no gene match: 7. Per germline, CDR1 MNHEY and CDR2 SVGAGI. This CDR3 contains 15 residues. The CDR3 DNA reads as TGTGCCAGCAGAAGACAGGGGATGGGCTCCTACGAGCAGTACTTC. This gives the protein CASRRQGMGSYEQYF.

CDR3 residues: CASSSGQGDYGYTF. CDR3 coding DNA: TGTGCCAGCAGCAGCGGACAGGGGGACTATGGCTACACCTTC. V gene TRBV28 combines with J gene TRBJ1-2; TRBD1 aligns across 10 bases. The germline V gene encodes CDR1 MDHEN and CDR2 SYDVKM. Trimming at V came to 6 bases and at J to 3 bases, leaving 4 bases not matched to a gene. This CDR3 has 14 amino acids.

The rearrangement links TRBV2 to TRBJ2-7; 9 bases fit TRBD1. The CDR3 spans 14 residues. Germline V CDR1 and CDR2: SNHLY, FYNNEI. The V gene end was trimmed by 6 bases and the J gene end by 3 bases; junction bases not matched to a gene: 6. The CDR3 bases are TGTGCCAGCAGCACCGGGACAGGGTTCTACGAGCAGTACTTC. Translating it yields CASSTGTGFYEQYF.

V usage is TRBV20-1 and J usage is TRBJ2-7, with D unclear. V lost 0 bases, J lost 3 bases, and 3 bases lay in between. Germline V CDR1 and CDR2: DFQATT, SNEGSKA (reference sequence). The CDR3 covers 11 residues. The CDR3 DNA reads as TGCAGTGCTAGAGACTTCTACGAGCAGTACTTC. This translates into CSARDFYEQYF.

This chain uses TRBV11-3 with TRBJ1-2; D might be TRBD1 (5 bases). Trimming left V 0 bases short and J 2 bases short, with 13 bases between. Looked up from germline, CDR1 is SGHNT and CDR2 is YENEEA. The length of the CDR3 is 16 residues. This chain's CDR3 is CASSLDQSRENYGYTF. CDR3 nucleotides: TGTGCCAGCAGCTTAGATCAGAGCAGGGAGAACTATGGCTACACCTTC.

V is TRBV5-1 and J is TRBJ2-3; TRBD2 matches 11 bases. The CDR3 consists of 17 residues. V was clipped by 2 bases and J by 1 base; unmatched bases: 6. Per germline, CDR1 SGHRS and CDR2 YFSETQ. This CDR3 is CASSLTSGGQGTDTQYF. The CDR3 DNA reads TGCGCCAGCAGCTTAACTAGCGGGGGTCAGGGCACAGATACGCAGTATTTT.

This clone came up a few times. This chain links TRBV30 with TRBJ1-1; D uncertain. Per the germline V gene, CDR1 is GTSNPN and CDR2 is SVGIG (reference sequence). This CDR3 contains 12 residues. V dropped 3 bases and J dropped 1 base, with 6 bases sitting between them. The CDR3 coding sequence is TGTGCCTGGAGGCGGGCGAACACTGAAGCTTTCTTT. As protein: CAWRRANTEAFF. Full variable domain (remainder filled in from reference TRBV30 and TRBJ1-1): SQTIHQWPATLVQPVGSPLSLECTVEGTSNPNLYWYRQAAGRGLQLLFYSVGIGQISSEVPQNLSASRPQDRQFILSSKKLLLSDSGFYLCAWRRANTEAFFGQGTRLTVV.

This clone is a singleton in its sample. The CDR3 region has the DNA TGTGCCAGCAGTGAATATAACCCGACAGGGCGGTATGGCTACACCTTC. It encodes CASSEYNPTGRYGYTF. V is TRBV25-1 and J is TRBJ1-2; 7 bases map to TRBD1. The CDR3 length is 16 residues. Germline-derived CDR1 and CDR2 are MGHDK and SYGVNS. Trimming removed 0 bases from V and 5 bases from J; junction bases left unmatched: 9.

This chain joins TRBV5-4 and TRBJ1-4; 9 nucleotides agree with TRBD1. Germline lookup yields CDR1 SGHNT and CDR2 YYREEE (reference sequence). CDR3 size: 15 residues. V shed 3 bases, J shed 8 bases, and the junction held 8 bases outside the gene matches. CDR3 in DNA: TGTGCCAGCAGCTCTGAACCGGGACAGGGAGAAAAACTGTTTTTT. It is translated as CASSSEPGQGEKLFF. The full variable domain, rest sourced from reference TRBV5-4 and TRBJ1-4, is ETGVTQSPTHLIKTRGQQVTLRCSSQSGHNTVSWYQQALGQGPQFIFQYYREEENGRGNFPPRFSGLQFPNYSSELNVNALELDDSALYLCASSSEPGQGEKLFFGSGTQLSVL.

This chain links TRBV11-3 with TRBJ2-7, with D unclear. This CDR3 is built from 14 residues. Trimming cost V 5 bases and J 0 bases, with 11 bases left between them. CDR1 SGHNT and CDR2 YENEEA come from the germline V gene. The CDR3 region is CASSRDPYSYEQYF. As DNA, the CDR3 is TGTGCCAGCAGCCGCGACCCTTACTCCTACGAGCAGTACTTC.

The chain has TRBV5-4 and TRBJ1-2; no reliable D call. The germline gives CDR1 SGHNT, CDR2 YYREEE (reference sequence). The V gene lost 3 bases and the J gene lost 6 bases, with 18 bases spanning the gap. The CDR3 consists of 15 residues. The CDR3 loop reads CASSSYSLRVDGYTF. The DNA for the CDR3 is TGTGCCAGCAGCTCTTACTCCCTACGGGTGGATGGCTACACCTTC.

The V call is TRBV19, the J call TRBJ2-1; perhaps TRBD2 as D (7 bases). The CDR3 contains 14 residues. Germline values: CDR1 LNHDA, CDR2 SQIVND (reference sequence). The V end was cut by 8 bases, the J end by 5 bases, with 16 bases between. CDR3 sequence reads: CASALAGADNEQFF. The CDR3 bases are TGTGCCAGTGCCTTGGCGGGGGCCGACAATGAGCAGTTCTTC. Full variable domain (outside the CDR3, taken from reference TRBV19 and TRBJ2-1): DGGITQSPKYLFRKEGQNVTLSCEQNLNHDAMYWYRQDPGQGLRLIYYSQIVNDFQKGDIAEGYSVSREKKESFPLTVTSAQKNPTAFYLCASALAGADNEQFFGPGTRLTVL.

V is TRBV30 and J is TRBJ2-5, with 8 positions matching TRBD1. Germline V CDR1 and CDR2: GTSNPN, SVGIG (reference sequence). The length of the CDR3 is 18 residues. Trimming took 5 bases from V and 5 from J; bases not matched to a gene: 22. The CDR3 is CAWGGLRTGRRTGETQYF. The CDR3 nucleotides read TGTGCCTGGGGCGGATTGCGGACAGGGAGGCGAACAGGGGAGACCCAGTACTTC. The full variable domain, in which reference TRBV30 and TRBJ2-5 provide the parts outside the CDR3, is SQTIHQWPATLVQPVGSPLSLECTVEGTSNPNLYWYRQAAGRGLQLLFYSVGIGQISSEVPQNLSASRPQDRQFILSSKKLLLSDSGFYLCAWGGLRTGRRTGETQYFGPGTRLLVL.

The rearrangement links TRBV10-2 to TRBJ2-2; the D gene is possibly TRBD1 (5 bases). The CDR3 is made up of 12 amino acids. Per germline, CDR1 WSHSY and CDR2 SAAADI. Trimming left V 11 bases short and J 6 bases short, with 13 bases between. Here the CDR3 reads CAFSRGPGELFF. The CDR3 DNA reads TGCGCCTTTAGTAGGGGTCCCGGGGAGCTGTTTTTT.

J is TRBJ2-5 and V is TRBV6-1, with 9 nucleotides matching TRBD2. V shed 0 bases and J 5 bases; nucleotides not matched to a gene: 7. CDR3 length equals 16 residues. In germline, CDR1 is MNHNS, CDR2 SASEGT. The CDR3 DNA follows: TGTGCCAGCAGTGAAGCGATAGCGGGGGAAGGGGAGACCCAGTACTTC. Translated, it gives CASSEAIAGEGETQYF.